Listed below are T cell receptor beta chains from one sample, sequenced in a study of OX40 agonist ivuxolimab in advanced cancers. The table came from immunoSEQ multiplex PCR; TCRdb's copy has only in-frame clones and leaves some out. Of about 100,000 clones detected, around 90% appear once; the ten largest clones hold 0.5% to 0.65%. This material consisted of CD4+ or CD8+ T cells sorted from blood, taken in a trial of the OX40 agonist ivuxolimab. These receptors originate from an adult with an advanced solid tumor such as melanoma, head and neck, liver or kidney cancer. The CDR3 runs from the conserved cysteine through the conserved F or W. Each record gives: V gene, J gene, CDR3 protein.

TRBV28	TRBJ2-7	CASSSGDKLYEQYF
TRBV28	TRBJ2-7	CASSLSSYEQYF
TRBV11-3	TRBJ2-1	CASSPGGSYNEQFF
TRBV18	TRBJ2-1	CASSPRGTSGDGQFF
TRBV25-1	TRBJ1-1	CASSGPYTEAFF
TRBV10-3	TRBJ2-7	CAISGLTGSYEQYF
TRBV4-3	TRBJ2-6	CASSQGRPGANVLTF
TRBV19	TRBJ2-7	CASSIGRDGYDEQYF
TRBV5-6	TRBJ1-3	CASSPTVSGNTIYF
TRBV2	TRBJ2-6	CASRITGEGANVLTF
TRBV5-1	TRBJ1-2	CASSPVTANYGYTF
TRBV7-8	TRBJ2-7	CASRSGGEQYF
TRBV30	TRBJ2-5	CAWGRDPQETQYF
TRBV6-6	TRBJ1-2	CASSYLVTGGYGYTF
TRBV29-1	TRBJ1-2	CSVEVTGTGGDGYTF
TRBV6-1	TRBJ2-7	CASRTLTGYSYEQYF
TRBV19	TRBJ2-5	CASSVRQETQYF
TRBV11-3	TRBJ2-1	CASSLGFAGEQFF
TRBV19	TRBJ1-5	CASSIQGDQPQHF
TRBV7-6	TRBJ1-4	CASSLAGGGTNEKLFF
TRBV11-3	TRBJ2-1	CASSPRTSGRVYNEQFF
TRBV7-2	TRBJ1-1	CASSLAGGAFTNTEAFF
TRBV9	TRBJ2-3	CASSETGTSGSDTQYF
TRBV19	TRBJ2-7	CASSIAGGGYEQYF
TRBV5-1	TRBJ2-5	CASSRLQGTLYGETQYF
TRBV2	TRBJ2-3	CASTETTDTQYF
TRBV9	TRBJ1-1	CASSALGTEAFF
TRBV7-8	TRBJ1-2	CASSEYRGEGYGYTF
TRBV5-6	TRBJ1-2	CASGLQTGLRYTF
TRBV6-6	TRBJ1-1	CASSPLGYTEAFF
TRBV7-6	TRBJ2-5	CASSLKAAQETQYF
TRBV28	TRBJ1-4	CASSSSGSGEKLFF
TRBV11-2	TRBJ1-3	CASSFDREPGNTIYF
TRBV10-3	TRBJ1-5	CAISVGQGNQPQHF
TRBV7-9	TRBJ2-3	CASSGTSTDTQYF
TRBV6-1	TRBJ1-4	CASSDREREKLFF
TRBV4-1	TRBJ2-5	CASSHEVGEGGQETQYF
TRBV10-3	TRBJ2-5	CAISGNVLAGGPGETQYF
TRBV4-3	TRBJ2-5	CASSQDRVGQGAGETQYF
TRBV4-1	TRBJ1-1	CASSQDLNAEAFF
TRBV7-3	TRBJ2-1	CASSLNLAGEGEQFF
TRBV7-9	TRBJ2-2	CASSADRGARELFF
TRBV5-1	TRBJ2-7	CASSLAWAGASYEQYF
TRBV7-2	TRBJ2-1	CASSFTSGHYNEQFF
TRBV28	TRBJ1-2	CASSDILANYGYTF
TRBV6-5	TRBJ1-2	CASSYSIHSQGYGYTF
TRBV19	TRBJ1-2	CASEPGLGQNYGYTF
TRBV7-6	TRBJ1-2	CASSSSGNRESYGYTF
TRBV18	TRBJ1-5	CASSPGGGNQPQHF
TRBV10-1	TRBJ2-5	CASSVGSGRETQYF
TRBV5-6	TRBJ2-1	CASSPGGGLSYNEQFF
TRBV28	TRBJ1-5	CASSSWWEDQPQHF
TRBV28	TRBJ2-7	CASSPGTGEYEQYF
TRBV2	TRBJ2-7	CASSWTGAYEQYF
TRBV18	TRBJ2-7	CASSQPGQGIYEQYF
TRBV7-9	TRBJ2-5	CASRDLLGETQYF
TRBV7-2	TRBJ2-2	CASSFDKIGGTGELFF
TRBV11-2	TRBJ2-2	CASSLAGVNTGELFF
TRBV29-1	TRBJ2-5	CSVQGADETQYF